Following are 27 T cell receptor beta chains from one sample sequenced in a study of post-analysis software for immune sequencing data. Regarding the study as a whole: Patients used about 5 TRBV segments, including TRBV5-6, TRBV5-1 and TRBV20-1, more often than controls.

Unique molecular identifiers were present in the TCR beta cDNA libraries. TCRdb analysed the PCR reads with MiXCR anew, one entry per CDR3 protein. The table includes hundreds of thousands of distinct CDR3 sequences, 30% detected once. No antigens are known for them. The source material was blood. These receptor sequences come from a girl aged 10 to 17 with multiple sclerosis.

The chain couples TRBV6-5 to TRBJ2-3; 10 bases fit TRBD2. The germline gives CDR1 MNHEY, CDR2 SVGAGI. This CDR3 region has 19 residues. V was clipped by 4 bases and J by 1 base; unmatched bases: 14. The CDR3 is CASSSSPSGRFRGTDTQYF. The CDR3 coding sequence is TGTGCCAGCAGTTCTTCCCCTAGCGGGAGATTTCGGGGCACAGATACGCAGTATTTT.

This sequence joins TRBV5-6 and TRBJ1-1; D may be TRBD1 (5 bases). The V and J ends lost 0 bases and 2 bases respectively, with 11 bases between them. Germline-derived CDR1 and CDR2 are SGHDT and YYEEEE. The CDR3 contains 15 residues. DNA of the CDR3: TGTGCCAGCAGCTTGGAGAATACAGGCAACACTGAAGCTTTCTTT. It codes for CASSLENTGNTEAFF.

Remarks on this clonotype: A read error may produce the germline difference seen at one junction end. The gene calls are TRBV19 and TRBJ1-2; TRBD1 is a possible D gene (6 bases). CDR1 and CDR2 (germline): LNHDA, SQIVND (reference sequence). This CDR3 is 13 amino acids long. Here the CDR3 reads CVSRRQVIDGYTF. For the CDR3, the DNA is TGTGTCAGTAGAAGACAGGTCATTGATGGCTACACCTTC.

The CDR3 reads CASSQQGQAFNEQFF. CDR3 DNA: TGCGCCAGCAGCCAACAGGGACAGGCGTTCAATGAGCAGTTCTTC. V usage is TRBV4-3 and J usage is TRBJ2-1; 8 bases are shared with TRBD1. Germline CDR1 LGHNA, CDR2 YSLEER. The CDR3 is made up of 15 amino acids. Unmatched junction bases numbered 6, after V lost 2 bases and J lost 6 bases.

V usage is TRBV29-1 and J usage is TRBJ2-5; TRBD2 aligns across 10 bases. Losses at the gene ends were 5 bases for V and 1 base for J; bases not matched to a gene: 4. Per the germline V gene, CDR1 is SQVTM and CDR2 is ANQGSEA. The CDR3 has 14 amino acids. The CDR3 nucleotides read TGCAGCGTTTTGGCTAGCGGGAGCCAAGAGACCCAGTACTTC. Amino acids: CSVLASGSQETQYF.

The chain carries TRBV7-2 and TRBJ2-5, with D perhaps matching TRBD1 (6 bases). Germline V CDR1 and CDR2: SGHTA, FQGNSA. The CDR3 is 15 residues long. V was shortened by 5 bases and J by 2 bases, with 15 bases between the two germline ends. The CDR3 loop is CASSLGTTTQETQYF. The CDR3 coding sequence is TGTGCCAGCAGCCTAGGGACAACCACACAAGAGACCCAGTACTTC.

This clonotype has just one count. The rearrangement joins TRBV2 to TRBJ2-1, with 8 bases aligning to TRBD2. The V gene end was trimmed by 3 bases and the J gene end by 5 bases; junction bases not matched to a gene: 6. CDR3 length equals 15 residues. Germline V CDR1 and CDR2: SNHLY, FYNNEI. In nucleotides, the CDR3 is TGTGCCAGCAGTGATCTGGGACTAGGGGACAATGAGCAGTTCTTC. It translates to CASSDLGLGDNEQFF.

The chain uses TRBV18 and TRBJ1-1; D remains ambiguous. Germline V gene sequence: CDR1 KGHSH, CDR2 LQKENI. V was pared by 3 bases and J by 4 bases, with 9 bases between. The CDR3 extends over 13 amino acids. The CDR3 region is CASSPDGATEAFF. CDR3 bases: TGTGCCAGCTCACCCGACGGAGCCACTGAAGCTTTCTTT.

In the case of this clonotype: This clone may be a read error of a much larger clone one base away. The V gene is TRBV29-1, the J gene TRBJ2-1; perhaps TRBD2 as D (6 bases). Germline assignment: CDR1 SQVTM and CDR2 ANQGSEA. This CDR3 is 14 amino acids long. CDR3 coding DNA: TGCGGCGTTGACGGTAGCGGAGTTAGGGGTGAGCAGTTCTTC. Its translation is CGVDGSGVRGEQFF.

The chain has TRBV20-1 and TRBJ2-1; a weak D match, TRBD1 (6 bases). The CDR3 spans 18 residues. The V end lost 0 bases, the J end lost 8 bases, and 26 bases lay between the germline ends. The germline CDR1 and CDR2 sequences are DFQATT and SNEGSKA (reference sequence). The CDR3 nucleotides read TGCAGTGCTAGAGACCTCGGACAGAAAGCTGGGGTTGGCGATGAGCAGTTCTTC. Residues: CSARDLGQKAGVGDEQFF.

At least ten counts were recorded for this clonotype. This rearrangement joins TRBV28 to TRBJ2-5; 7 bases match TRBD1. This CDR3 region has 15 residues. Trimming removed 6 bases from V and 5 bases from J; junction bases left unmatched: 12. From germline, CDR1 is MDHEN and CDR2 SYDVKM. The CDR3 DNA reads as TGTGCCAGCAGGCACTTGAACAGGGGCTCGGAGACCCAGTACTTC. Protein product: CASRHLNRGSETQYF.

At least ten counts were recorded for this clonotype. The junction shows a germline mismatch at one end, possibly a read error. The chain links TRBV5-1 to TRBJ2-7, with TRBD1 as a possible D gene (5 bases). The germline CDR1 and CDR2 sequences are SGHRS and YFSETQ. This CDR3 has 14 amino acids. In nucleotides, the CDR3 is TGTGCCAGCAGCTTAACAGGTAGCTCCTACGAGCAGTACTTC. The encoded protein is CASSLTGSSYEQYF.

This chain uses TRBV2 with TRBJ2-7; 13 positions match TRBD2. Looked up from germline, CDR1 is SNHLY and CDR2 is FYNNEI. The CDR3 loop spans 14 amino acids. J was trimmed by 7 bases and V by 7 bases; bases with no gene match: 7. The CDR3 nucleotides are TGTGCCAGCACAACTAGCGGGAGGGGGAATGAGCAGTACTTC. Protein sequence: CASTTSGRGNEQYF. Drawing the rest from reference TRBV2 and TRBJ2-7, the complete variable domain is EPEVTQTPSHQVTQMGQEVILRCVPISNHLYFYWYRQILGQKVEFLVSFYNNEISEKSEIFDDQFSVERPDGSNFTLKIRSTKLEDSAMYFCASTTSGRGNEQYFGPGTRLTVT.

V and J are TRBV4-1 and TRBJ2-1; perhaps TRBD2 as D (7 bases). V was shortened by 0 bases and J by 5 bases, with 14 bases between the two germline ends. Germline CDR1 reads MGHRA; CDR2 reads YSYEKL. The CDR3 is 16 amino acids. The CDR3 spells CASSQEPSGDNNEQFF. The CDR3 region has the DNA TGCGCCAGCAGCCAAGAACCCAGCGGGGACAACAATGAGCAGTTCTTC.

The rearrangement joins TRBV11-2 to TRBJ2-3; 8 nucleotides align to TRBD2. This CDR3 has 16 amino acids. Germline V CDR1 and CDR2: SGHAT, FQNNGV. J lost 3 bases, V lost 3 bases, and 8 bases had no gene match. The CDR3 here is CASSFGGGGGTDTQYF. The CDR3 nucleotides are TGTGCCAGCAGCTTCGGGGGGGGAGGAGGGACAGATACGCAGTATTTT.

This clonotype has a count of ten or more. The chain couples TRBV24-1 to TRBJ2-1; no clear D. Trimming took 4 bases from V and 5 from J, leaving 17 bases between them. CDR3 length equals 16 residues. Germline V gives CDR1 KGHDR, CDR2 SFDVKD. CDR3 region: CATSDYSRELDNEQFF. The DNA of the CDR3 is TGTGCCACCAGTGACTATAGCAGAGAGCTAGACAATGAGCAGTTCTTC.

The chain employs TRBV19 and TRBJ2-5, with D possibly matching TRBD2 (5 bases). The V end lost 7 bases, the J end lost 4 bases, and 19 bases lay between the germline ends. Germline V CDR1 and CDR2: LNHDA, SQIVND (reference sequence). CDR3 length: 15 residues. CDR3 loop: CASTASGTGRETQYF. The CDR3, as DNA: TGTGCCAGTACCGCCTCGGGTACGGGAAGAGAGACCCAGTACTTC.

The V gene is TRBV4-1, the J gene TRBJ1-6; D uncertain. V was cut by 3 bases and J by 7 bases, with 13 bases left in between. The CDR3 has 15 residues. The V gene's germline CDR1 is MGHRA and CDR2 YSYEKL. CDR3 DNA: TGCGCCAGCAGCCAGTTCGGACTCACCAATTCACCCCTCCACTTT. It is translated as CASSQFGLTNSPLHF.

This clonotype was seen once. The DNA for the CDR3 is TGCAGCGTCCGCACGACAGGGAGCTACGAGCAGTACTTC. Amino acid sequence: CSVRTTGSYEQYF. This chain connects TRBV29-1 to TRBJ2-5; 7 nucleotides agree with TRBD1. The DNA end favors TRBJ2-7, so the J call may be wrong. Germline assignment: CDR1 SQVTM and CDR2 ANQGSEA. This CDR3 has 13 residues.

For the CDR3, the DNA is TGTGCCAGCAGTTTCTGGGGACCACGGGAAGAGCAGTACTTC. This sequence encodes CASSFWGPREEQYF. The chain employs TRBV28 and TRBJ2-7; either TRBD1 or TRBD2 may fit D (5 bases each). Trimming shortened V by 3 bases and J by 7 bases, and 16 bases separated the two germline ends. Germline loops: CDR1 MDHEN, CDR2 SYDVKM. This CDR3 contains 14 residues. The full variable domain, with the rest looked up from reference TRBV28 and TRBJ2-7, is DVKVTQSSRYLVKRTGEKVFLECVQDMDHENMFWYRQDPGLGLRLIYFSYDVKMKEKGDIPEGYSVSREKKERFSLILESASTNQTSMYLCASSFWGPREEQYFGPGTRLTVT.

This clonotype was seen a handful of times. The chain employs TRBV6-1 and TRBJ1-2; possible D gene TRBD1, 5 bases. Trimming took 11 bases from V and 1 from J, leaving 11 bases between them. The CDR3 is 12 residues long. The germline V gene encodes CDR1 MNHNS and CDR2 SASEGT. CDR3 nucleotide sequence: TGTGCCGGAGCGGGGGTTAACTATGGCTACACCTTC. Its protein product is CAGAGVNYGYTF.

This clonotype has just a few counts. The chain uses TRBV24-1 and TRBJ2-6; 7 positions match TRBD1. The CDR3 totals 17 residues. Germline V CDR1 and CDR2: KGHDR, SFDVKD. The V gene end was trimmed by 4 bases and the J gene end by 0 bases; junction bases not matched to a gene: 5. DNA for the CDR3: TGTGCCACCAGTGAGCCAGGGGACAGCTCTGGGGCCAACGTCCTGACTTTC. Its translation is CATSEPGDSSGANVLTF.

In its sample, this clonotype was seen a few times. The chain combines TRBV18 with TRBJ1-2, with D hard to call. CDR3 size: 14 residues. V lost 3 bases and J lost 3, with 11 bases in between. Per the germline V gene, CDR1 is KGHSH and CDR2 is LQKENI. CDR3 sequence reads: CASSPPAQDYGYTF. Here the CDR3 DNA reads TGTGCCAGCTCACCCCCCGCGCAGGACTATGGCTACACCTTC.

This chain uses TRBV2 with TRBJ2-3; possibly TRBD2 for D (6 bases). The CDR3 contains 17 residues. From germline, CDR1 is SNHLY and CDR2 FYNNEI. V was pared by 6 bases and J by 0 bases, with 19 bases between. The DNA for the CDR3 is TGTGCCAGCAGCGCCCCGGGGAGGACTACTAGCACAGATACGCAGTATTTT. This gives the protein CASSAPGRTTSTDTQYF.

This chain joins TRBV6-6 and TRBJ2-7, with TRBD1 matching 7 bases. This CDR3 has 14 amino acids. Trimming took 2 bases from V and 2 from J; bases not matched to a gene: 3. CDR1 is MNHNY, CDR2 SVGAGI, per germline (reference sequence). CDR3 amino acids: CASSYGGQPYEQYF. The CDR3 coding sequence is TGTGCCAGCAGTTACGGGGGACAGCCCTACGAGCAGTACTTC.

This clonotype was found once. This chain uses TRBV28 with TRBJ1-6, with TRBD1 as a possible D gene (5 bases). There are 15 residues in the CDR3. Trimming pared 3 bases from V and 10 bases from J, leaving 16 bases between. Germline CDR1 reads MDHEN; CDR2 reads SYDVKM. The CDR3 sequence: CASSFSQGMESPLHF. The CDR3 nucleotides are TGTGCCAGCAGTTTTTCCCAGGGAATGGAATCACCCCTCCACTTT.

The chain's CDR3 is CAISESAGDTYEQYF. The CDR3 bases are TGTGCCATCAGTGAGTCTGCAGGCGATACCTACGAGCAGTACTTC. The V and J genes are TRBV10-3 and TRBJ2-7; D is unresolved. This CDR3 region has 15 residues. V shed 0 bases and J shed 2 bases, with 11 bases lying between them. Per germline, CDR1 ENHRY and CDR2 SYGVKD.